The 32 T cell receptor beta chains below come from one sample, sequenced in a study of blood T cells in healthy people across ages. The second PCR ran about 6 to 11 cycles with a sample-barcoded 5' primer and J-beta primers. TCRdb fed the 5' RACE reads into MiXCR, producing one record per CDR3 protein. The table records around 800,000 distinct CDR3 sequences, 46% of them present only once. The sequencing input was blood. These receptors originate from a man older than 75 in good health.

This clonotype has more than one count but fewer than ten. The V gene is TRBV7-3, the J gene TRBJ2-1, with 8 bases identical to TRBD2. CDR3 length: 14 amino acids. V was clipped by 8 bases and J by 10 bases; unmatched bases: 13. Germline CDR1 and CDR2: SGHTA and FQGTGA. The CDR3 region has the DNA TGTGCCAGCGGGAAAAGCGGGAGATCCAACGAGCAGTTCTTC. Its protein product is CASGKSGRSNEQFF.

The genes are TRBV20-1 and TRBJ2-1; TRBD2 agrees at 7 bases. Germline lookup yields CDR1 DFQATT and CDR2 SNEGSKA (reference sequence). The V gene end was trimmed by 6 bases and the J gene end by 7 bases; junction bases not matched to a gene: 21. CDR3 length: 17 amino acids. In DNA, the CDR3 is TGCAGTGCGTTAAATAGGCTAGCGGCCCCGGGGAAGAATGAGCAGTTCTTC. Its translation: CSALNRLAAPGKNEQFF.

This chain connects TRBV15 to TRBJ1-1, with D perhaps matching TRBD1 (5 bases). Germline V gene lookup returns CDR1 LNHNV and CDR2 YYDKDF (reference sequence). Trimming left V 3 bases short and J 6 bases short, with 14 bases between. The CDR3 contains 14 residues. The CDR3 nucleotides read TGTGCCACCAGCAGGAACCGGGACGCCGCTGAAGCTTTCTTT. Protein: CATSRNRDAAEAFF.

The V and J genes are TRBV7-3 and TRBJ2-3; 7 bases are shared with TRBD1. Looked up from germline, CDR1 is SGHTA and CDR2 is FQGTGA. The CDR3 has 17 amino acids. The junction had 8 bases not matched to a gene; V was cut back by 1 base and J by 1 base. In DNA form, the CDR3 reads TGTGCCAGCAGCTTAAAAAGGGGGCAGGACGGCACAGATACGCAGTATTTT. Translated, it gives CASSLKRGQDGTDTQYF.

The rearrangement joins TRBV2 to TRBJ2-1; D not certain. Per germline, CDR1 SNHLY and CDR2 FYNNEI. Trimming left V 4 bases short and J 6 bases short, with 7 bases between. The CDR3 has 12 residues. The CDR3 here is CASSVSFNEQFF. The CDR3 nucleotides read TGTGCCAGCAGTGTGAGCTTCAATGAGCAGTTCTTC.

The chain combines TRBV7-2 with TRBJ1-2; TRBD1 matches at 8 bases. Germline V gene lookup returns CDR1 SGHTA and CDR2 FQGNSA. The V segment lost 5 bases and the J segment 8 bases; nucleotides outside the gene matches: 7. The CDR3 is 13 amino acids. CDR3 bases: TGTGCCAGCAGCGGGACAGGTGAAAGCGGCTACACCTTC. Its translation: CASSGTGESGYTF.

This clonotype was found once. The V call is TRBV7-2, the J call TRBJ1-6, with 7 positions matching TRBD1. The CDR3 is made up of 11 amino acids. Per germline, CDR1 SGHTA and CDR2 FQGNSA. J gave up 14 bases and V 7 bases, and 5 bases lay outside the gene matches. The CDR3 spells CASNVGQSLHF. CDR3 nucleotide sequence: TGTGCCAGCAATGTGGGACAGTCCCTCCACTTT.

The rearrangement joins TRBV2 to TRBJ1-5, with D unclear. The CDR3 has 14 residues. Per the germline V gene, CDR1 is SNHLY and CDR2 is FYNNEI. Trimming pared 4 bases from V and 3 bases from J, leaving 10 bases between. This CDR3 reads CASSARADNQPQHF. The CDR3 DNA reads TGTGCCAGCAGTGCCCGGGCAGACAATCAGCCCCAGCATTTT.

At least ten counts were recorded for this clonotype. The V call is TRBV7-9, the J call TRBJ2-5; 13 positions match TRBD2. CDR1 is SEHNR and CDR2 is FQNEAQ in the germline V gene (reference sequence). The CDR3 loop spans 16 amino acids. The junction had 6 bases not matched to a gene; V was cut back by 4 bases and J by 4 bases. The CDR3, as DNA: TGTGCCAGCAGCTCGGGACTAGCGGGATCGGGAGAGACCCAGTACTTC. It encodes CASSSGLAGSGETQYF.

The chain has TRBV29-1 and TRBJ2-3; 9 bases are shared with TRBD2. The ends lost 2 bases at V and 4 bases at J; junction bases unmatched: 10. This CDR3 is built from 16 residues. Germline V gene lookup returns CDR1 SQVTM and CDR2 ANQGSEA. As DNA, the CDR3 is TGCAGCGTTGAACCCCCCGGGATAGCGGGAGCAGATACGCAGTATTTT. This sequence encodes CSVEPPGIAGADTQYF.

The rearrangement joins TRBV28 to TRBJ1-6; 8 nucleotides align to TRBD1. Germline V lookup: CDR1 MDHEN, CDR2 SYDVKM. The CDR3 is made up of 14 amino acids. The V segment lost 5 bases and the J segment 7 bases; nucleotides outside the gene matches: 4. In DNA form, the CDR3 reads TGTGCCAGCAGTCCCGGGGACAGGAATTCACCCCTCCACTTT. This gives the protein CASSPGDRNSPLHF. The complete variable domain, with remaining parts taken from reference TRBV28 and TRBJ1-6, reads DVKVTQSSRYLVKRTGEKVFLECVQDMDHENMFWYRQDPGLGLRLIYFSYDVKMKEKGDIPEGYSVSREKKERFSLILESASTNQTSMYLCASSPGDRNSPLHFGNGTRLTVT.

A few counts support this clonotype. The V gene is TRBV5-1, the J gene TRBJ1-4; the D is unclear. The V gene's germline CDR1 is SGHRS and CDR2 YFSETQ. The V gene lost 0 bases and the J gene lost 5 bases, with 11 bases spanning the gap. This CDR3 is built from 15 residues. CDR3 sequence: CASSLDMGDNEKLFF. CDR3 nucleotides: TGCGCCAGCAGCTTGGATATGGGCGACAATGAAAAACTGTTTTTT. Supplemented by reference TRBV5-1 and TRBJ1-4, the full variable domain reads KAGVTQTPRYLIKTRGQQVTLSCSPISGHRSVSWYQQTPGQGLQFLFEYFSETQRNKGNFPGRFSGRQFSNSRSEMNVSTLELGDSALYLCASSLDMGDNEKLFFGSGTQLSVL.

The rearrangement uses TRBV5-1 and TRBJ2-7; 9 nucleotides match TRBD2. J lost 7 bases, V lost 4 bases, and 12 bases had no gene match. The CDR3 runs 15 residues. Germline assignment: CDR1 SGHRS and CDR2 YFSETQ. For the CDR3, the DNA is TGCGCCAGCAGCCATGATCTAGCGGGGATCGATGAGCAGTACTTC. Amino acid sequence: CASSHDLAGIDEQYF.

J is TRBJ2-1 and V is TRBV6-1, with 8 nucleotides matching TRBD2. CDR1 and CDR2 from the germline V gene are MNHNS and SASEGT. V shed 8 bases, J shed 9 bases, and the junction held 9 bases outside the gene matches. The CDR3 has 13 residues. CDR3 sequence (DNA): TGTGCCAGCTTAACGGGAGGGCTCTCTGAGCAGTTCTTC. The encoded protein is CASLTGGLSEQFF.

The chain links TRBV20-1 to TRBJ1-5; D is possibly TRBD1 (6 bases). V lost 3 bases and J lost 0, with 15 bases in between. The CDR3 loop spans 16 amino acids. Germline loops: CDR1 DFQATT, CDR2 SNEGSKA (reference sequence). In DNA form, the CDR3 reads TGCAGTGCTAGCCCAGGGATAGGGGGTAGCAATCAGCCCCAGCATTTT. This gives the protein CSASPGIGGSNQPQHF.

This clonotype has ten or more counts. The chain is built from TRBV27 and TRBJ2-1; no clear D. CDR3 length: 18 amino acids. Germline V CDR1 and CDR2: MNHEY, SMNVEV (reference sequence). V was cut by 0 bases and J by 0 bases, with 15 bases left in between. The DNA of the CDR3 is TGTGCCAGCAGTTTATCCCCCCTCGACATTAGCTCCTACAATGAGCAGTTCTTC. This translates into CASSLSPLDISSYNEQFF.

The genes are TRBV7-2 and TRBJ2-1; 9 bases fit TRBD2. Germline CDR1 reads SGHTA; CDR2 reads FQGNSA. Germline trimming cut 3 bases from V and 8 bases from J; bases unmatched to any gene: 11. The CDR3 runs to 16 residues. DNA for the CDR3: TGTGCCAGCAGCTTCTATTCTAGCGGGATGCTAGATGAGCAGTTCTTC. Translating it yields CASSFYSSGMLDEQFF.

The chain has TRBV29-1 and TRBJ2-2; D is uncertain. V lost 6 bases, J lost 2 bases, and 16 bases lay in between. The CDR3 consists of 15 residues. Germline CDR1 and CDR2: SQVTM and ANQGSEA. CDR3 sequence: CSVGNFGVNTGELFF. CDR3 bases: TGCAGCGTAGGCAATTTCGGCGTCAACACCGGGGAGCTGTTTTTT.

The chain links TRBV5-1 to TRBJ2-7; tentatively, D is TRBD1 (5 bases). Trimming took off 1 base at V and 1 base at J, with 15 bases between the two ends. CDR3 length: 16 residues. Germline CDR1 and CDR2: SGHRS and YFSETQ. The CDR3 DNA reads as TGCGCCAGCAGCTTGCCCCAACGTGGACAATCCTACGAGCAGTACTTC. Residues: CASSLPQRGQSYEQYF.

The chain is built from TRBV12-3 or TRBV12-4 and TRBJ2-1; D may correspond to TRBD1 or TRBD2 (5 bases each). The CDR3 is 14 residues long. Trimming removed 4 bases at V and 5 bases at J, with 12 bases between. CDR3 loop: CASSWGTHDNEQFF. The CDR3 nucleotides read TGTGCCAGCAGTTGGGGGACCCACGACAATGAGCAGTTCTTC.

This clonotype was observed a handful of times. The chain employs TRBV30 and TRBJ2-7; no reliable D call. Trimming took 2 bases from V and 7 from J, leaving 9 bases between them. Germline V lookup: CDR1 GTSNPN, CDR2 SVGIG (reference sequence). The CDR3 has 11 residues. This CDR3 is CAWSWNNEQYF. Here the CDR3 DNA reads TGTGCCTGGAGTTGGAATAATGAGCAGTACTTC. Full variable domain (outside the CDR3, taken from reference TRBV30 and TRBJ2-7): SQTIHQWPATLVQPVGSPLSLECTVEGTSNPNLYWYRQAAGRGLQLLFYSVGIGQISSEVPQNLSASRPQDRQFILSSKKLLLSDSGFYLCAWSWNNEQYFGPGTRLTVT.

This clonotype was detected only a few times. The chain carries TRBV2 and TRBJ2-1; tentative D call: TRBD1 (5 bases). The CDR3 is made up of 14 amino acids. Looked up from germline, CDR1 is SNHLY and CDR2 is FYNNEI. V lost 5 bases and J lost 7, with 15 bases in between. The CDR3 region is CASSYTLTVNEQFF. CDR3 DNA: TGTGCCAGCAGTTACACCTTGACAGTGAATGAGCAGTTCTTC.

The CDR3: CASSLDRDTDTQYF. The CDR3 DNA sequence: TGTGCCAGCAGTCTTGATCGGGACACAGATACGCAGTATTTT. The chain employs TRBV7-2 and TRBJ2-3; perhaps TRBD2 as D (5 bases). Germline assignment: CDR1 SGHTA and CDR2 FQGNSA. Trimming stripped 6 bases from V and 2 bases from J, with 12 bases between. This CDR3 comprises 14 residues.

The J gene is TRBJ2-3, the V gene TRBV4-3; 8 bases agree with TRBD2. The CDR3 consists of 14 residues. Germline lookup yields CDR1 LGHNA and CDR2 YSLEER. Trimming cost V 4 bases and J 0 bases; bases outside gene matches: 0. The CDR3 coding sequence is TGCGCCAGCAGCCGGACTAGCAGCACAGATACGCAGTATTTT. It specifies CASSRTSSTDTQYF.

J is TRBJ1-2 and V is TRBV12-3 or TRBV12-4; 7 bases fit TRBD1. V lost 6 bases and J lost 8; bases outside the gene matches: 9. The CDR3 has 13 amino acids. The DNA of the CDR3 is TGTGCCAGCAGCTTAATAACAGGGGACGGCTACACCTTC. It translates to CASSLITGDGYTF.

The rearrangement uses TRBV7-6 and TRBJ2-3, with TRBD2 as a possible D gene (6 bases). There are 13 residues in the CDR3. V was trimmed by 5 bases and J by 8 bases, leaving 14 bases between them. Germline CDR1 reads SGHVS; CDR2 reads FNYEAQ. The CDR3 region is CASSVEAGSTQYF. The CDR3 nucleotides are TGTGCCAGCAGCGTAGAGGCGGGGAGTACGCAGTATTTT.

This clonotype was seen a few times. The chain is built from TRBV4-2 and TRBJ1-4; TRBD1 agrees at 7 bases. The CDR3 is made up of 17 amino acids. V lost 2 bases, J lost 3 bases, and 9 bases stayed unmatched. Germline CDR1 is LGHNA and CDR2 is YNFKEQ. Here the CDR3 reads CASSQQKLQGANEKLFF. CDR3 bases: TGTGCCAGCAGCCAACAGAAGCTGCAGGGGGCTAATGAAAAACTGTTTTTT.

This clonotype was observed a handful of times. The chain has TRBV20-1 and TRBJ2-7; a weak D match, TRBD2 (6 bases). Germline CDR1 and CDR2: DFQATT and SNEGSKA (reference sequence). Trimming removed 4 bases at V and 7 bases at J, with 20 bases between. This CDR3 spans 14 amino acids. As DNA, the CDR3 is TGCAGTGCTAAGCACAGTGCGGGAACAGGAGAGCAGTACTTC. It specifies CSAKHSAGTGEQYF.

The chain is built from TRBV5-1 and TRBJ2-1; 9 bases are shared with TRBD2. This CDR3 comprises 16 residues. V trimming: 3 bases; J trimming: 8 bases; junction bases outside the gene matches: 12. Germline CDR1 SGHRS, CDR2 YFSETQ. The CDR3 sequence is CASSSSGAGGPDEQFF. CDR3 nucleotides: TGCGCCAGCAGCTCCTCGGGGGCGGGAGGGCCGGATGAGCAGTTCTTC.

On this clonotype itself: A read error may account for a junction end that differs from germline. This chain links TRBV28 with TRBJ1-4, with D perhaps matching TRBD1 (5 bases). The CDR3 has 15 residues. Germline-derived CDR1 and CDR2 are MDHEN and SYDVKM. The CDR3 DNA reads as TGTGCCAGCAGTACCCATCAAGGGACTAAGGAAAAACTGTTTTTT. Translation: CASSTHQGTKEKLFF.

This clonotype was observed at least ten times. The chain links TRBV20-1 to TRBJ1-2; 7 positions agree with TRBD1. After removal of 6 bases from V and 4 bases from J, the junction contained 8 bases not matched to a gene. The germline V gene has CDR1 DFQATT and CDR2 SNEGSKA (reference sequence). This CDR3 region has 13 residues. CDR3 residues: CSADPGQTYGYTF. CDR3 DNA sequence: TGCAGTGCGGACCCGGGACAGACCTATGGCTACACCTTC.

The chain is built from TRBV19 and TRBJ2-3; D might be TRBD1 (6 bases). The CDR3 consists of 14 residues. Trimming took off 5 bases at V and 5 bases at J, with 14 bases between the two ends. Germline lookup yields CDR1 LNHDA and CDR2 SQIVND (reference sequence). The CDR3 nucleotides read TGTGCCAGTAGTGCTACAGGGCTGGTAGATACGCAGTATTTT. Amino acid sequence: CASSATGLVDTQYF.